This T cell receptor beta chain stems from a study of shared T cell receptors in the human thymus. Germline trimming cut 3 bases from V and 2 bases from J; bases unmatched to any gene: 15. The CDR3 spans 19 residues. CDR1 is LNHDA and CDR2 is SQIVND in the germline V gene (reference sequence). Generated by immunoSEQ multiplex PCR, the TCRdb table keeps only in-frame clones and is missing some. The table lists over 650,000 clones, 87% of them singletons. The data also belong to a second study, concerning human thymus T cells. This second study notes: Healthy Finnish infants undergoing corrective surgery for congenital heart defects provided the donor material. Resections removed during corrective heart surgery provided the thymus tissue used. Thymic and blood repertoires seemed to favor certain V and J genes. Among unrelated individuals, related research reported thymic repertoires that overlapped highly.

V gene TRBV19 combines with J gene TRBJ2-4; TRBD1 agrees at 8 bases. Material: thymocytes. The sequence came from a boy younger than two with a congenital heart defect. CDR3: CASSMPWDSTGGSKNIQYF. The CDR3 nucleotides are TGTGCCAGTAGTATGCCCTGGGACTCCACAGGGGGTTCCAAAAACATTCAGTACTTC.